The 10 T cell receptor beta chains given below trace back to one sample, sequenced in a study of blood T cell repertoires in COVID-19. Profiling relied on immunoSEQ multiplex PCR, and the TCRdb table lists in-frame clones only, not all of them. The sample shows approximately 180,000 clones, roughly four fifths of them seen only once. Material: peripheral blood. Source of these receptors: a woman of 80 years or more with COVID-19, enrolled during active disease.

V usage is TRBV5-1 and J usage is TRBJ1-1, with TRBD1 matching over 9 bases. The germline V gene has CDR1 SGHRS and CDR2 YFSETQ. J was trimmed by 3 bases and V by 2 bases; bases with no gene match: 2. CDR3 size: 14 residues. CDR3 residues: CASSLQGADTEAFF. In DNA, the CDR3 is TGCGCCAGCAGCTTACAGGGGGCGGACACTGAAGCTTTCTTT.

The chain employs TRBV7-9 and TRBJ2-2; D unclear. Germline V CDR1 and CDR2: SEHNR, FQNEAQ (reference sequence). Trimming cost V 2 bases and J 6 bases, with 7 bases left between them. The CDR3 sequence is 13 residues long. The CDR3 region is CASSLSNSGELFF. The CDR3 bases are TGTGCCAGCAGCTTATCTAACTCCGGGGAGCTGTTTTTT.

As for this clone: Other DNA sequences within the sample encode an identical CDR3. The genes are TRBV24-1 and TRBJ1-2; D call uncertain. Germline values: CDR1 KGHDR, CDR2 SFDVKD. The V and J ends lost 2 bases and 6 bases respectively, with 6 bases between them. This CDR3 contains 12 residues. In DNA form, the CDR3 reads TGTGCCACCAGTGATTGGGGAGATGGCTACACCTTC. Its translation: CATSDWGDGYTF.

This clone has only a few counts. V usage is TRBV5-4 and J usage is TRBJ1-3; the D gene is possibly TRBD1 (5 bases). Germline CDR1 is SGHNT and CDR2 is YYREEE (reference sequence). Trimming pared 2 bases from V and 4 bases from J, leaving 13 bases between. The CDR3 has 15 residues. CDR3 protein: CASSLDSLSGNTIYF. CDR3 DNA sequence: TGTGCCAGCAGCTTAGACAGTCTGTCCGGAAACACCATATATTTT.

The chain carries TRBV6-4 and TRBJ2-5; 10 nucleotides align to TRBD2. Looked up from germline, CDR1 is MRHNA and CDR2 is SNTAGT. This CDR3 is built from 14 residues. V lost 5 bases, J lost 3 bases, and 3 bases stayed unmatched. DNA of the CDR3: TGTGCCAGCAGTCCTAGCGGGAGAGAAGAGACCCAGTACTTC. Translating it yields CASSPSGREETQYF.

The table lists this clone with a few counts. The chain is built from TRBV19 and TRBJ1-1, with D possibly matching TRBD1 (5 bases). V was clipped by 3 bases and J by 3 bases, with 14 bases between them. CDR3 length: 15 amino acids. The germline CDR1 and CDR2 sequences are LNHDA and SQIVND (reference sequence). CDR3 region: CASSIRPGRYTEAFF. The DNA of the CDR3 is TGTGCCAGTAGTATCCGTCCAGGGAGGTACACTGAAGCTTTCTTT. Drawing the rest from reference TRBV19 and TRBJ1-1, the complete variable domain is DGGITQSPKYLFRKEGQNVTLSCEQNLNHDAMYWYRQDPGQGLRLIYYSQIVNDFQKGDIAEGYSVSREKKESFPLTVTSAQKNPTAFYLCASSIRPGRYTEAFFGQGTRLTVV.

The J gene is TRBJ2-1, the V gene TRBV7-8; TRBD1 matches 12 bases. The CDR3 totals 16 residues. J was trimmed by 8 bases and V by 4 bases; bases with no gene match: 9. Per the germline V gene, CDR1 is SGHVS and CDR2 is FQNEAQ. CDR3 bases: TGTGCCAGCAGCTCGGGGACAGGGGGCGGTTTGGATGAGCAGTTCTTC. Amino acids: CASSSGTGGGLDEQFF.

This clone was observed once. The chain combines TRBV9 with TRBJ2-3, with TRBD2 matching over 7 bases. The trim removed 0 bases at V and 4 bases at J, leaving 5 bases unmatched. This CDR3 has 15 residues. Germline V gene data show CDR1 as SGDLS and CDR2 as YYNGEE. The CDR3 DNA sequence: TGTGCCAGCAGCGTAGTCGCTAGCGGCCCAGATACGCAGTATTTT. Translated, it gives CASSVVASGPDTQYF.

The rearrangement uses TRBV4-1 and TRBJ1-1; D call uncertain. Trimming removed 0 bases at V and 6 bases at J, with 8 bases between. The CDR3 totals 13 residues. Germline V gene sequence: CDR1 MGHRA, CDR2 YSYEKL. The CDR3 spells CASSQEFSAEAFF. In DNA, the CDR3 is TGCGCCAGCAGCCAAGAGTTTAGTGCTGAAGCTTTCTTT.

J is TRBJ2-2 and V is TRBV10-3; no clear D gene. The CDR3 has 12 amino acids. CDR1 is ENHRY, CDR2 SYGVKD, per germline. V was trimmed by 7 bases and J by 7 bases, leaving 10 bases between them. Written as DNA, the CDR3 is TGTGCCATCAAAGCGACGGGCGGGGAGCTGTTTTTT. This encodes CAIKATGGELFF.